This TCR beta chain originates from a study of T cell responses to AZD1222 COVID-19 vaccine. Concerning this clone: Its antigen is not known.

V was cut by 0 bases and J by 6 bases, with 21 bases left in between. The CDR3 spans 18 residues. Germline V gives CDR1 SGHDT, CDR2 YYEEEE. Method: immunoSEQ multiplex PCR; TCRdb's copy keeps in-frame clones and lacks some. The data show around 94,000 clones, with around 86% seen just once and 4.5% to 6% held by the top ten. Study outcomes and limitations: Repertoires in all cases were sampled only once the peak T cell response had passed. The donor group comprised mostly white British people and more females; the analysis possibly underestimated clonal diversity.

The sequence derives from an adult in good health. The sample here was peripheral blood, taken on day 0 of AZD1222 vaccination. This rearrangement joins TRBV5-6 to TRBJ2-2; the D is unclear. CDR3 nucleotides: TGTGCCAGCAGCTTGGGGACCCCGTATGCTAAGCGATCCGGGGAGCTGTTTTTT. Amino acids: CASSLGTPYAKRSGELFF. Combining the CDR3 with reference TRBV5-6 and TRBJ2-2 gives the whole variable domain DAGVTQSPTHLIKTRGQQVTLRCSPKSGHDTVSWYQQALGQGPQFIFQYYEEEERQRGNFPDRFSGHQFPNYSSELNVNALLLGDSALYLCASSLGTPYAKRSGELFFGEGSRLTVL.